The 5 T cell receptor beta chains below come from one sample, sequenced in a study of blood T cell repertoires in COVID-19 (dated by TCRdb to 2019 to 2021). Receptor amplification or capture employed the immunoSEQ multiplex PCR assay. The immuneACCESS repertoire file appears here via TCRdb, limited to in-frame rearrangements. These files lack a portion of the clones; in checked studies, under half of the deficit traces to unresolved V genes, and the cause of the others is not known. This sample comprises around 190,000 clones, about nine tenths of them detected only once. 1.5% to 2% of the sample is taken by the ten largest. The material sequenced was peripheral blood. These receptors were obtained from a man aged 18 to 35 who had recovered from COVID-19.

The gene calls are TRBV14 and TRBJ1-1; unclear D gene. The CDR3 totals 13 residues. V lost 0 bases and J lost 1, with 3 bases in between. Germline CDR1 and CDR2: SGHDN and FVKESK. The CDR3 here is CASSQDSNTEAFF. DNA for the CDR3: TGTGCCAGCAGCCAAGACTCGAACACTGAAGCTTTCTTT.

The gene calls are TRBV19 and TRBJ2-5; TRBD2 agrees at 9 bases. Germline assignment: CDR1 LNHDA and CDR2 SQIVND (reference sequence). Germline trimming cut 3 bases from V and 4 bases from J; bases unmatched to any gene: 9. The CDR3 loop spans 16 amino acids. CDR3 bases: TGTGCCAGTAGTATTCAGCGCGGGAGGGCCCCAGAGACCCAGTACTTC. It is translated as CASSIQRGRAPETQYF.

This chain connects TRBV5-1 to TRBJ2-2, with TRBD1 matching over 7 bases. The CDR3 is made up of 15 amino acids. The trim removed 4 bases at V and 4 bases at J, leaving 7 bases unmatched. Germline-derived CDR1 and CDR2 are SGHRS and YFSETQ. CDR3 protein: CASSPSGQFTGELFF. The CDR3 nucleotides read TGCGCCAGCAGCCCCTCGGGACAGTTCACCGGGGAGCTGTTTTTT.

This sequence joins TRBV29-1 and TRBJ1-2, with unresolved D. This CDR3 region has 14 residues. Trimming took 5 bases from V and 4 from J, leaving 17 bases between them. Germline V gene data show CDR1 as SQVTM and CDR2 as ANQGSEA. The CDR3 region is CSVQTSQGSYGYTF. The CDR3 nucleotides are TGCAGCGTTCAGACTTCTCAAGGGAGCTATGGCTACACCTTC.

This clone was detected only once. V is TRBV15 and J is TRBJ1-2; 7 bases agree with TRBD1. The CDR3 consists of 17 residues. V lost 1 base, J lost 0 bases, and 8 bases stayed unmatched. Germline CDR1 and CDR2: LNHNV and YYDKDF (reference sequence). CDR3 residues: CATSRGGGQSANYGYTF. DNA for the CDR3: TGTGCCACCAGCAGAGGTGGGGGACAGAGCGCTAACTATGGCTACACCTTC.